A single sample is the source of the 24 T cell receptor beta chains below, sequenced in a study of blood T cell repertoires in COVID-19. Produced via immunoSEQ multiplex PCR; TCRdb's table is partial and in-frame only. The sample contains tens of thousands of clones, about four fifths of which appear only once. What was sequenced was peripheral blood. The receptors derive from a man aged 45-65 years with acute or convalescent COVID-19.

This chain joins TRBV27 and TRBJ2-1; 8 bases match TRBD1. CDR3 length equals 16 residues. V was pared by 3 bases and J by 8 bases, with 12 bases of the junction left unmatched. The germline V gene encodes CDR1 MNHEY and CDR2 SMNVEV (reference sequence). In DNA form, the CDR3 reads TGTGCCAGCAGTTTCCAGACAGGGGCGGTTTCAGATGAGCAGTTCTTC. It codes for CASSFQTGAVSDEQFF.

The V and J genes are TRBV29-1 and TRBJ1-1; TRBD1 matches at 9 bases. The junction had 17 bases not matched to a gene; V was cut back by 8 bases and J by 4 bases. The CDR3 spans 16 residues. Germline loops: CDR1 SQVTM, CDR2 ANQGSEA. The CDR3 DNA sequence: TGCAGCATAAGGGGACAGGGTAGGGCGAGTCCCACTGAAGCTTTCTTT. It codes for CSIRGQGRASPTEAFF.

This chain connects TRBV2 to TRBJ1-5; D uncertain. Germline CDR1 SNHLY, CDR2 FYNNEI. Trimming left V 1 base short and J 11 bases short, with 15 bases between. The CDR3 has 14 amino acids. CDR3 in DNA: TGTGCCAGCAGTGAAGTGGAGGGTTCGAGGGCCCAGCATTTT. It specifies CASSEVEGSRAQHF.

The chain couples TRBV5-4 to TRBJ2-7, with 8 bases fitting TRBD2. Trimming took 0 bases from V and 6 from J; bases not matched to a gene: 8. The CDR3 consists of 15 residues. In germline, CDR1 is SGHNT, CDR2 YYREEE (reference sequence). CDR3 sequence reads: CASSLVSGSRGEQYF. CDR3 bases: TGTGCCAGCAGCTTGGTCAGCGGGAGTAGGGGCGAGCAGTACTTC.

The CDR3 nucleotides are TGTGCCAGCAGTGACGAGGTGTCCTTCAACTATGGCTACACCTTC. Encoded protein: CASSDEVSFNYGYTF. The V and J genes are TRBV2 and TRBJ1-2, with D hard to call. Deletions cut 3 bases from V and 2 bases from J, with 13 bases between. Germline V CDR1 and CDR2: SNHLY, FYNNEI. CDR3 length: 15 residues.

J is TRBJ1-6 and V is TRBV18, with D perhaps TRBD1 (5 bases). V gave up 5 bases and J gave up 8 bases, with 16 bases separating them. The CDR3 covers 15 residues. In germline, CDR1 is KGHSH, CDR2 LQKENI. The CDR3 region has the DNA TGTGCCAGCTCAGAGATCGGACAAACGGATTCACCCCTCCACTTT. The encoded protein is CASSEIGQTDSPLHF. Variable domain in full (rest from reference TRBV18 and TRBJ1-6): NAGVMQNPRHLVRRRGQEARLRCSPMKGHSHVYWYRQLPEEGLKFMVYLQKENIIDESGMPKERFSAEFPKEGPSILRIQQVVRGDSAAYFCASSEIGQTDSPLHFGNGTRLTVT.

The rearrangement uses TRBV7-2 and TRBJ2-1; unclear D gene. Trimming stripped 2 bases from V and 2 bases from J, with 10 bases between. This CDR3 is built from 15 residues. Germline V gene lookup returns CDR1 SGHTA and CDR2 FQGNSA. The CDR3 bases are TGTGCCAGCAGCTTATATGCGGATACCTACAATGAGCAGTTCTTC. Its translation: CASSLYADTYNEQFF.

The chain couples TRBV9 to TRBJ1-6; the D is unclear. This CDR3 comprises 12 residues. CDR1 and CDR2 from the germline V gene are SGDLS and YYNGEE. Trimming cost V 3 bases and J 7 bases, with 5 bases left between them. CDR3 sequence (DNA): TGTGCCAGCAGCGGCGGAAATTCACCCCTCCACTTT. It encodes CASSGGNSPLHF.

J is TRBJ1-1 and V is TRBV27; D is perhaps TRBD1 (5 bases). The CDR3 has 11 residues. V was clipped by 2 bases and J by 11 bases, with 9 bases between them. Germline V lookup: CDR1 MNHEY, CDR2 SMNVEV (reference sequence). The DNA for the CDR3 is TGTGCCAGCAGTTTAGGAGGGGTTGCTTTCTTT. This sequence encodes CASSLGGVAFF.

This clone has more than one count but fewer than ten. The J gene is TRBJ2-1, the V gene TRBV9, with TRBD1 matching 7 bases. The V segment lost 3 bases and the J segment 2 bases; nucleotides outside the gene matches: 5. CDR3 size: 15 residues. The germline V gene has CDR1 SGDLS and CDR2 YYNGEE. The CDR3 here is CASSDGDSPYNEQFF. The CDR3 nucleotides are TGTGCCAGCAGCGATGGGGACAGCCCCTACAATGAGCAGTTCTTC.

This clone has a single count. This rearrangement joins TRBV6-5 to TRBJ2-7; 7 bases are shared with TRBD1. The CDR3 runs to 13 residues. Looked up from germline, CDR1 is MNHEY and CDR2 is SVGAGI. Losses at the gene ends were 6 bases for V and 5 bases for J; bases not matched to a gene: 7. The CDR3 region is CASRLTGANEQYF. The DNA of the CDR3 is TGTGCCAGCAGGTTAACAGGGGCTAACGAGCAGTACTTC.

The count of this clone is one. The CDR3 nucleotides read TGTGCCAGCAGCTTAGTTGATAGCGGGAGAGAGACCCAGTACTTC. It is translated as CASSLVDSGRETQYF. This chain uses TRBV7-9 with TRBJ2-5, with 9 nucleotides matching TRBD2. Losses at the gene ends were 1 base for V and 4 bases for J; bases not matched to a gene: 4. Germline V gives CDR1 SEHNR, CDR2 FQNEAQ (reference sequence). The CDR3 is 15 residues long.

This chain links TRBV7-6 with TRBJ2-7; TRBD1 is a possible D gene (5 bases). The germline V gene has CDR1 SGHVS and CDR2 FNYEAQ. Between the trimmed V and J ends, which lost 0 bases and 4 bases, there was a span of 10 bases. The CDR3 totals 14 residues. The CDR3 spells CASSLAGQGYEQYF. The CDR3 DNA reads TGTGCCAGCAGCTTAGCGGGCCAGGGTTACGAGCAGTACTTC.

The CDR3 nucleotides are TGTGCCAGCAGCTGGCGGGCGGGACTAGCCGCAGGCTACGAGCAGTACTTC. Translation: CASSWRAGLAAGYEQYF. This rearrangement joins TRBV11-2 to TRBJ2-7; 9 bases align to TRBD2. V trimming: 4 bases; J trimming: 3 bases; junction bases outside the gene matches: 13. Germline lookup yields CDR1 SGHAT and CDR2 FQNNGV. The CDR3 runs to 17 residues.

This clone was observed a single time. This sequence joins TRBV27 and TRBJ2-3, with TRBD2 identical over 12 bases. The V gene's germline CDR1 is MNHEY and CDR2 SMNVEV (reference sequence). CDR3 length: 16 residues. V was pared by 5 bases and J by 1 base, with 4 bases of the junction left unmatched. CDR3 sequence reads: CASSQRTSGGTDTQYF. As DNA, the CDR3 is TGTGCCAGCAGTCAGCGGACTAGCGGGGGCACAGATACGCAGTATTTT.

J is TRBJ1-3 and V is TRBV19, with unresolved D. The CDR3 length is 14 residues. Germline CDR1 reads LNHDA; CDR2 reads SQIVND (reference sequence). The V end lost 5 bases, the J end lost 5 bases, and 13 bases lay between the germline ends. CDR3 protein: CASSFQATRNTIYF. DNA of the CDR3: TGTGCCAGTAGTTTTCAGGCGACCAGAAACACCATATATTTT.

The chain couples TRBV7-2 to TRBJ2-7; a possible D gene is TRBD1 (6 bases). Germline CDR1 and CDR2: SGHTA and FQGNSA. V shed 2 bases and J shed 3 bases, with 11 bases lying between them. The CDR3 runs to 14 residues. The CDR3 DNA reads TGTGCCAGCAGCTTAAGGCAGGGGAACTACGAGCAGTACTTC. Protein product: CASSLRQGNYEQYF.

This clone is a singleton in its sample. The CDR3 DNA sequence: TGTGCCAGCAGCGCACAGGCCTCTGGAAACACCATATATTTT. It codes for CASSAQASGNTIYF. The J gene is TRBJ1-3, the V gene TRBV6-5; D is perhaps TRBD1 (5 bases). The CDR3 extends over 14 amino acids. The ends were cut back, 6 bases at V and 0 bases at J, with 9 bases in the middle. Germline CDR1 and CDR2: MNHEY and SVGAGI.

The V and J genes are TRBV19 and TRBJ1-2; tentatively, D is TRBD1 (6 bases). V was trimmed by 3 bases and J by 2 bases, leaving 7 bases between them. CDR1 is LNHDA and CDR2 is SQIVND in the germline V gene (reference sequence). The CDR3 runs to 13 residues. The CDR3 nucleotides read TGTGCCAGTAGTATGACAGGCAACTATGGCTACACCTTC. Its translation is CASSMTGNYGYTF.

This chain uses TRBV30 with TRBJ2-1; no reliable D call. This CDR3 region has 12 residues. The germline V gene encodes CDR1 GTSNPN and CDR2 SVGIG (reference sequence). With 0 bases removed from V and 5 bases from J, the gap between germline ends came to 5 bases. The CDR3 sequence is CAWSVQNNEQFF. The CDR3, as DNA: TGTGCCTGGAGTGTACAAAACAATGAGCAGTTCTTC.

V is TRBV7-6 and J is TRBJ2-3; TRBD2 matches at 11 bases. The V gene's germline CDR1 is SGHVS and CDR2 FNYEAQ. J gave up 3 bases and V 8 bases, and 7 bases lay outside the gene matches. The CDR3 loop spans 15 amino acids. CDR3 in DNA: TGTGCCAGCCGGGGGACTAGCGGTTGGACAGATACGCAGTATTTT. Amino acids: CASRGTSGWTDTQYF. The full variable domain, rest sourced from reference TRBV7-6 and TRBJ2-3, is GAGVSQSPRYKVTKRGQDVALRCDPISGHVSLYWYRQALGQGPEFLTYFNYEAQQDKSGLPNDRFSAERPEGSISTLTIQRTEQRDSAMYRCASRGTSGWTDTQYFGPGTRLTVL.

This sequence joins TRBV6-4 and TRBJ2-1, with 14 bases that match TRBD2. This CDR3 contains 15 residues. Germline CDR1 and CDR2: MRHNA and SNTAGT. With 5 bases clipped from V and 9 bases from J, the junction kept 6 bases outside the gene matches. The CDR3 sequence is CASSTPGLAGAEQFF. Here the CDR3 DNA reads TGTGCCAGCAGTACACCGGGACTAGCGGGGGCTGAGCAGTTCTTC.

The gene calls are TRBV7-9 and TRBJ1-1; possible D gene TRBD1, 6 bases. CDR1 is SEHNR and CDR2 is FQNEAQ in the germline V gene (reference sequence). The V and J ends lost 0 bases and 0 bases respectively, with 8 bases between them. CDR3 size: 15 residues. In nucleotides, the CDR3 is TGTGCCAGCAGCTTAGCGGGGGCTTTGAACACTGAAGCTTTCTTT. Translation gives CASSLAGALNTEAFF. The whole variable domain, filled in from reference TRBV7-9 and TRBJ1-1, reads DTGVSQNPRHKITKRGQNVTFRCDPISEHNRLYWYRQTLGQGPEFLTYFQNEAQLEKSRLLSDRFSAERPKGSFSTLEIQRTEQGDSAMYLCASSLAGALNTEAFFGQGTRLTVV.

This clone was counted a few times. The rearrangement joins TRBV19 to TRBJ1-5; D is possibly TRBD1 (6 bases). V lost 3 bases and J 4 bases, leaving 13 bases between the germline ends. The germline V gene encodes CDR1 LNHDA and CDR2 SQIVND (reference sequence). This CDR3 comprises 15 residues. The CDR3 sequence is CASSISGAWNQPQHF. For the CDR3, the DNA is TGTGCCAGTAGTATCTCAGGGGCATGGAATCAGCCCCAGCATTTT.